The T cell receptor (beta chain) described here comes from a study of PD-L1 blockade in urothelial cancer (dated by TCRdb to about 2017). Study-level background: Every patient began therapy around 2014 and was given atezolizumab 1,200 mg intravenously every 3 weeks. About 90% of the roughly 29 patients were identified as males with urothelial cancer of bladder origin, and a prior smoking history was reported by 18 of 29 patients. Patients had an ECOG performance status of 0 or 1 and had received between 0 and 3 prior chemotherapy regimens. Blood samples were analyzed 3 weeks after the start of treatment (second dose) and 6 weeks after the start of treatment. A median of approximately 140,000 T cells and approximately 86,000 unique TCRs was obtained from blood samples, and a median clonality of approximately 0.08 was observed. The study, an exploratory multi-omic analysis, examined somatic, immune and clinical correlates of response to PD-L1 blockade with atezolizumab in urothelial cancer. Pretreatment tumor samples and matched peripheral blood, collected serially before and after atezolizumab treatment, underwent TCR sequencing. Progression-free survival longer than 6 months counted as durable clinical benefit, and TCR features were additionally tested against both progression-free and overall survival. Whole exome sequencing and RNA sequencing of pretreatment tumors were performed alongside TCR sequencing in the same patients. Durable clinical benefit was achieved by nine patients but not by the remaining 20. Pretreatment blood TCR-seq was available for about 30 patients, at least one posttreatment blood collection was obtained for 25 or so patients, and tumor TCR-seq was available for 25 or so patients. Broad study findings and their caveats: Because the sample size was small (n of about 29) and many of the analyses were exploratory, the results are meant to be hypothesis-generating. Improved progression-free and overall survival was found to be associated with pretreatment peripheral blood TCR clonality below the median. Among patients with durable benefit, tumor-associated TCR clones showed greater expansion in peripheral blood 3 weeks after treatment started (n ≈ 20, p = 0.022).

The sample's time point, from its label and the paper: pretreatment peripheral blood. The cohort included some 30 patients with locally advanced or metastatic urothelial carcinoma who were treated at Memorial Sloan Kettering on a trial protocol. Peripheral blood mononuclear cells were collected pretreatment and during treatment, with between 1 and 8 total time points per patient. The Qiagen DNeasy Blood extraction kit was used to purify genomic DNA from total PBMCs and tumor samples. PBMCs were collected pretreatment and during treatment and were isolated and stored as previously described. Synthetic TCR analog templates were spiked into each PCR so that absolute template abundance could be estimated from read counts. The immunoSEQ assay was used to amplify TCRbeta CDR3 regions from genomic DNA with bias-controlled V and J gene primers. Sequencing of rearranged TCRbeta segments was done at approximately 20X coverage. As for the original processing: Clustering was used to correct sequencing errors, and CDR3s were annotated against IMGT so that V, D and J genes could be assigned. Downstream analyses used only productive TCRbeta rearrangements and left out out-of-frame or stop-codon sequences. To compute clonality, Shannon entropy was normalized by the log of the number of unique productive sequences and then subtracted from one. Clones differing between time points or between blood and tumor were identified using Fisher's exact test with Benjamini-Hochberg correction, with an adjusted p below 0.01 applied as the threshold. TCRdb carries this immuneACCESS record with in-frame sequences only. Its versions omit some clonotypes, under half of them owing to an unresolved V gene in the studies checked, with the rest unexplained. D and trimming come from the DNA, and the V and J calls and clone size come from that table. Counted in this sample were about 95,000 clones; around 90% of them appeared once. The leading ten clones occupy about 2% of the sample.

Comments on this clone: The antigen it recognizes is unknown. The sample holds no much larger clone one base away, and base qualities are not on file.

The trim is 3 bases for V and 4 bases for J, with a gap of 9 bases between the germline ends. Inclusive of the bounding cysteine and phenylalanine, the CDR3 is 13 residues long. Here the CDR3 DNA is all that survives: 39 bases in frame from base 1. Sequences MNHEY (CDR1) and SMNVEV (CDR2) are obtained from the germline V gene (reference sequence). This TCR was sampled from a man between 60 and 70 years old with urothelial cancer. Rearrangement joined TRBV27 to TRBJ1-1; the D gene is perhaps TRBD1, from 5 matching bases. The source material was PBMCs, sampled around atezolizumab (anti-PD-L1) treatment. The CDR3 region has the sequence CASSFGGSTEAFF. At the DNA level, the sequence is TGTGCCAGCAGTTTCGGGGGATCCACTGAAGCTTTCTTT.